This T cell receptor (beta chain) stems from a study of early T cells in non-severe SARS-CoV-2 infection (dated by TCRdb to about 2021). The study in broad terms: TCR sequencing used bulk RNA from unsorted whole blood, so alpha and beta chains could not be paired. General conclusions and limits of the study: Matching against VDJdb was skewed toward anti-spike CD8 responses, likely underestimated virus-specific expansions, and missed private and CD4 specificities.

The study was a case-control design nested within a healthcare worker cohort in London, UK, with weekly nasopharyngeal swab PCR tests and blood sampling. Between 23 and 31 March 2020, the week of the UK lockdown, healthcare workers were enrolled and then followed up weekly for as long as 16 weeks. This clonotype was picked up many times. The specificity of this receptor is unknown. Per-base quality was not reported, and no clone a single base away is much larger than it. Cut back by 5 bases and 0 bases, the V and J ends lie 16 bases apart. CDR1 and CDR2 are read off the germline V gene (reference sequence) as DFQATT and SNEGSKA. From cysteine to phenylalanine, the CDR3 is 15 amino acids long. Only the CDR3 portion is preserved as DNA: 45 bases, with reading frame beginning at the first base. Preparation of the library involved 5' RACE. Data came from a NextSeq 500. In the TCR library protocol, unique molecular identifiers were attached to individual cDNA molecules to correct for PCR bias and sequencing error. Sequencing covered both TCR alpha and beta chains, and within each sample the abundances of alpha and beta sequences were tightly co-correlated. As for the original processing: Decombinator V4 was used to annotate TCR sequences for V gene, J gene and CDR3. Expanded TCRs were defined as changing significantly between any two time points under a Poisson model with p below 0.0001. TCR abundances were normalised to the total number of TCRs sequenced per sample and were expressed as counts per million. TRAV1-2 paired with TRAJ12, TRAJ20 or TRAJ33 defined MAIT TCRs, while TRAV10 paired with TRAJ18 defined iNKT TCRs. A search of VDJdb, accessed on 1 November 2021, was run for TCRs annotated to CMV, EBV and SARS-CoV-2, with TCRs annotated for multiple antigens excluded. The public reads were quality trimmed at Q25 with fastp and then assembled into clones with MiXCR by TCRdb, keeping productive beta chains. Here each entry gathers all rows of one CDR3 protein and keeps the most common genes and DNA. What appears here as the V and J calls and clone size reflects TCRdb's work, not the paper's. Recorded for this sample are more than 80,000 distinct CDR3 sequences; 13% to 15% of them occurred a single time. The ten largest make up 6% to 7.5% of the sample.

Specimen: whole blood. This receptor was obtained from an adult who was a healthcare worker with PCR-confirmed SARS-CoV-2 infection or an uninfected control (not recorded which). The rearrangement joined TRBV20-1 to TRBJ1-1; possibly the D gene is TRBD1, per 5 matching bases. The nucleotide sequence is TGCAGTGCTTTCTCGGGGGTCGGTATGAACACTGAAGCTTTCTTT. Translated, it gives CSAFSGVGMNTEAFF.